Ten or more counts support the clone carrying this T cell receptor beta chain. This entry belongs to a study of response to subunit inactivated influenza vaccine. TCRdb ran MiXCR on the RT-PCR reads and lists one entry per CDR3 protein. The table shows approximately 500,000 distinct CDR3 sequences, with 13% occurring only once. Trimming shortened V by 2 bases and J by 7 bases, and 18 bases separated the two germline ends. This CDR3 has 16 residues. Material: PBMCs from blood, obtained 40 to 50 days after vaccination. This clonotype was obtained from a man in his fifties who received an inactivated influenza vaccine. The rearrangement uses TRBV12-3 or TRBV12-4 and TRBJ2-1, with D uncertain. CDR3 sequence (DNA): TGTGCCAGCAGTTTATCGGTAGCTGCTCTACATAATGAGCAGTTCTTC. Protein sequence: CASSLSVAALHNEQFF.